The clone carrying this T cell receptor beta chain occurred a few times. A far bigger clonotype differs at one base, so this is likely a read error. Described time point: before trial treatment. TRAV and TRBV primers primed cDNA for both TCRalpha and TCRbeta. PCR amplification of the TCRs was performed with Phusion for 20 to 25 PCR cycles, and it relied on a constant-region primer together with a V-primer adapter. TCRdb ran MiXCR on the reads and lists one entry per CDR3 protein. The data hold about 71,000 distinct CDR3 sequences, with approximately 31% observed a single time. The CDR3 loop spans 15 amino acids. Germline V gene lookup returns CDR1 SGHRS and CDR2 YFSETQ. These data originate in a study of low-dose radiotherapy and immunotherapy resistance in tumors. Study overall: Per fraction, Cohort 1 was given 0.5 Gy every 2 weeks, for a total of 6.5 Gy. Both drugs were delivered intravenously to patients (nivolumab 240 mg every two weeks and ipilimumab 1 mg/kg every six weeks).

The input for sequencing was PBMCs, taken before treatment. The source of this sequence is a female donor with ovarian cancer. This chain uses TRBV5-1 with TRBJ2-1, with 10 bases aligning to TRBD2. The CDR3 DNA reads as TGCGCCAGCAGCCGTAGCGGGGGGCCCCACAACGAGCAGTTCTTC. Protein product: CASSRSGGPHNEQFF. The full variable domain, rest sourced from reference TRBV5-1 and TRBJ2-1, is KAGVTQTPRYLIKTRGQQVTLSCSPISGHRSVSWYQQTPGQGLQFLFEYFSETQRNKGNFPGRFSGRQFSNSRSEMNVSTLELGDSALYLCASSRSGGPHNEQFFGPGTRLTVL.